The rows below give T cell receptor beta chains drawn from one sample of a study of T cell responses to AZD1222 COVID-19 vaccine. TCRdb's copy holds only in-frame clones and misses some; the assay was immunoSEQ multiplex PCR. In the table there are about 140,000 clones, around 90% of which are singletons. Here the sequenced sample was peripheral blood, taken 28 days after the second AZD1222 dose. The receptors stem from an adult who received the AZD1222 COVID-19 vaccine. CDR3s include the opening cysteine and the closing phenylalanine or tryptophan. Each record gives: V gene, D gene, clone size, J gene, CDR3 DNA, CDR3 protein. The D gene is left open where the match is weak. Clone size is shown for a subset of rows, as once, few, many or a class of expanded clone.

TRBV24-1	-	-	TRBJ2-1	TGTGCCACCAGAGACAGGACCCAGAGTGAGCAGTTCTTC	CATRDRTQSEQFF
TRBV25-1	-	-	TRBJ1-3	TGTGCCAGCAGTGAGGTCTACTCTGGAAACACCATATATTTT	CASSEVYSGNTIYF
TRBV7-2	-	-	TRBJ1-2	TGTGCCAGCAGCTTAGGGACAAACTATGGCTACACCTTC	CASSLGTNYGYTF
TRBV28	-	-	TRBJ2-1	TGTGCCAGCAGCCCAGACACATACAATGAGCAGTTCTTC	CASSPDTYNEQFF
TRBV5-8	-	-	TRBJ2-3	TGTGCCAGCACCCTCGACCTGGCTGCAGATACGCAGTATTTT	CASTLDLAADTQYF
TRBV6-1	-	-	TRBJ1-5	TGTGCCAGCAGTGACAAAGAGATCTATCAGCCCCAGCATTTT	CASSDKEIYQPQHF
TRBV28	-	-	TRBJ1-4	TGTGCCAGCAGTTTCACCGGGAATGAAAAACTGTTTTTT	CASSFTGNEKLFF
TRBV12-3/TRBV12-4	-	-	TRBJ1-1	TGTGCCAGCAGTCCGCCGACAGCGAGTTTCCCTTTCTTT	CASSPPTASFPFF
TRBV24-1	-	-	TRBJ2-2	TGTGCCACCAGTGATTGGGGACGGAACACCGGGGAGCTGTTTTTT	CATSDWGRNTGELFF
TRBV6-1	-	-	TRBJ1-4	TGTGCCAGCAGTGAATTCACCGCTATTCCTAATGAAAAACTGTTTTTT	CASSEFTAIPNEKLFF
TRBV6-5	-	-	TRBJ1-2	TGTGCCAGCAGTACCGGGACGAAACACTATGGCTACACCTTC	CASSTGTKHYGYTF
TRBV6-4	TRBD2	-	TRBJ2-3	TGTGCCAGCAGAGAGCGGGGGAGCACAGATACGCAGTATTTT	CASRERGSTDTQYF
TRBV19	-	-	TRBJ2-1	TGTGCCAGTAGTAAGGGACTTCACAATGAGCAGTTCTTC	CASSKGLHNEQFF
TRBV5-1	-	few	TRBJ1-2	TGCGCCAGCAGCTTGGTGGGGGGCCCCTATGACTATGGCTACACCTTC	CASSLVGGPYDYGYTF
TRBV5-1	-	-	TRBJ1-2	TGCGCCAGCAGCTTGGATGGGGTCTATGGCTACACCTTC	CASSLDGVYGYTF
TRBV18	-	-	TRBJ1-5	TGTGCCAGCTCACAGACAGCGAGTAGCAATCAGCCCCAGCATTTT	CASSQTASSNQPQHF
TRBV4-3	-	-	TRBJ1-1	TGCGCCAGCAGCCAAGACCCGTTTACAGGGAACACTGAAGCTTTCTTT	CASSQDPFTGNTEAFF
TRBV18	-	-	TRBJ1-2	TGTGCCAGCTCACCTAACTATGGCTACACCTTC	CASSPNYGYTF
TRBV14	-	-	TRBJ1-6	TGTGCCAGCAGCCAGTACCCACCCCTCCACTTT	CASSQYPPLHF
TRBV5-1	-	-	TRBJ1-2	TGCGCCAGCAGCTTCCTTAGTGGGGCGGAAGGCTACACCTTC	CASSFLSGAEGYTF
TRBV5-1	TRBD1	-	TRBJ1-1	TGCGCCAGCAGCTTGCAGGGACAGGGTGGCACTGAAGCTTTCTTT	CASSLQGQGGTEAFF
TRBV21-1	-	-	TRBJ2-5	-	CASSKVAVGGGAYSQETQYF
TRBV18	TRBD2	-	TRBJ2-1	TGTGCCAGCTCACCAGGGGCGGGGGACAATGAGCAGTTCTTC	CASSPGAGDNEQFF
TRBV5-1	TRBD1	-	TRBJ1-4	TGCGCCAGCAGGCTTTCGACAGGGAATAATGAAAAACTGTTTTTT	CASRLSTGNNEKLFF
TRBV19	-	-	TRBJ2-1	TGTGCCAGTAGTATTATAGGGGGGGGCGGTGAGCAGTTCTTC	CASSIIGGGGEQFF
TRBV7-7	-	-	TRBJ2-2	TGTGCTAGCAGCTTAGTTACCCCAAGTGGGGTTGACACCGGGGAGCTGTTTTTT	CASSLVTPSGVDTGELFF
TRBV7-2	-	-	TRBJ1-6	TGTGCCAGCAGCTCAGAGGACAGCGGCGGGTATTCACCCCTCCACTTT	CASSSEDSGGYSPLHF
TRBV11-3	-	few	TRBJ2-3	TGTGCCAGCAGCTTAAGAGCGTCACCAAATACGCAGTATTTT	CASSLRASPNTQYF
TRBV7-2	-	-	TRBJ2-3	TGTGCCAGCAGCTCCGACAGGCAGAGCACAGATACGCAGTATTTT	CASSSDRQSTDTQYF
TRBV21-1	-	-	TRBJ2-3	TGTGCCAGCAGCAAAGCCCTAGCCAATGGTGGAGATACGCAGTATTTT	CASSKALANGGDTQYF
TRBV19	-	-	TRBJ1-5	TGTGCCAGCGCCAACGGCAATCAGCCCCAGCATTTT	CASANGNQPQHF
TRBV7-8	-	-	TRBJ1-1	TGTGCCAGCAGCTATAGAATTGGGGATCTTACTGAAGCTTTCTTT	CASSYRIGDLTEAFF
TRBV27	-	-	TRBJ1-2	TGTGCCAGCAGTTCCTACGGATCCACTAACTATGGCTACACCTTC	CASSSYGSTNYGYTF
TRBV19	-	-	TRBJ1-5	TGTGCCAGTAGTATCCCCCGGGGGGATCAGCCCCAGCATTTT	CASSIPRGDQPQHF
TRBV30	-	-	TRBJ2-1	TGTGCCTGGGGTCGCAAAGGGGCTAGCGCCTACAATGAGCAGTTCTTC	CAWGRKGASAYNEQFF
TRBV19	-	-	TRBJ1-3	TGTGCCAGTAGGACCAGGGAAATCTCTGGAAACACCATATATTTT	CASRTREISGNTIYF
TRBV9	-	-	TRBJ1-4	TGTGCCAGCAGTTCGCTAGGGGAAAAACTGTTTTTT	CASSSLGEKLFF
TRBV30	-	-	TRBJ1-1	TGTGCCTCTGAAAGGGTGAACACTGAAGCTTTCTTT	CASERVNTEAFF
TRBV28	-	-	TRBJ1-5	TGTGCCAGCAGTTTATATCAGTCTAGCAATCAGCCCCAGCATTTT	CASSLYQSSNQPQHF
TRBV18	TRBD1	-	TRBJ1-5	TGTGCCAGCTCACAACGTGGACAGGGTGGCTTAGATCAGCCCCAGCATTTT	CASSQRGQGGLDQPQHF
TRBV27	TRBD1	-	TRBJ2-5	TGTGCCAGCAGACCCGGGACAGGGGTACAAGAGACCCAGTACTTC	CASRPGTGVQETQYF
TRBV7-2	-	few	TRBJ1-6	TGTGCCAGCAGCAAAGAACAGGGATACAATTCACCCCTCCACTTT	CASSKEQGYNSPLHF
TRBV6-2/TRBV6-3	-	-	TRBJ2-1	TGTGCCAGCGGTTTGGTCTATAAGCAGTTCTTC	CASGLVYKQFF
TRBV20-1	-	-	TRBJ2-3	TGCAGTGCTACGCAGGGGCATACGCAGTATTTT	CSATQGHTQYF
TRBV19	TRBD2	-	TRBJ2-7	TGTGCCAGTAGTTTAAGACTAGCGGGAGTCGGGCATTACGAGCAGTACTTC	CASSLRLAGVGHYEQYF
TRBV27	TRBD2	-	TRBJ2-2	TGTGCCAGCAGTCCCAAATGGGGGGGTACCGGGGAGCTGTTTTTT	CASSPKWGGTGELFF
TRBV13	-	-	TRBJ2-1	TGTGCCAGCAGCCTCGATTTGGGGGAGGAGAATCACTACAATGAGCAGTTCTTC	CASSLDLGEENHYNEQFF
TRBV18	-	-	TRBJ1-1	TGTGCCAGCTCACCACCGAATGAAGGTCGGGGGGGGTCGAAAGCTTTCTTT	CASSPPNEGRGGSKAFF
TRBV10-3	-	-	TRBJ2-3	TGTGCCATCAGTGTTTTGGGGGGCTTAGATACGCAGTATTTT	CAISVLGGLDTQYF
TRBV7-2	-	-	TRBJ2-5	TGTGCCAGCAGCTTAGCGGCGGGGGCGGAGACCCAGTACTTC	CASSLAAGAETQYF
TRBV5-1	-	-	TRBJ2-6	TGCGCCAGCAGCCCGACGGGGGCTGGTGGGGCCAACGTCCTGACTTTC	CASSPTGAGGANVLTF
TRBV4-1	TRBD2	-	TRBJ2-3	TGCGCCAGCAGCCACCCTAGCGGATCTAGCACAGATACGCAGTATTTT	CASSHPSGSSTDTQYF
TRBV7-6	-	once	TRBJ1-5	TGTGCCAGCAGCTCCTCAGGGGAAGGGGGGCCCCAGCATTTT	CASSSSGEGGPQHF